The 28 T cell receptor beta chains given below trace back to one sample, sequenced in a study of T cell changes during pregnancy in multiple sclerosis. Clones were read by immunoSEQ multiplex PCR, and TCRdb kept only the in-frame ones, dropping some. The table lists tens of thousands of clones, 75% to 95% of them singletons. This sample comprised peripheral blood, obtained before pregnancy. These receptor sequences come from a female donor with multiple sclerosis, enrolled in a pregnancy study.

The chain recombines TRBV4-1 with TRBJ2-1, with TRBD2 as a possible D gene (6 bases). The ends were cut back, 0 bases at V and 4 bases at J, with 19 bases in the middle. Per germline, CDR1 MGHRA and CDR2 YSYEKL. This CDR3 is 18 amino acids long. This CDR3 is CASSQDQGLLLLYNEQFF. Here the CDR3 DNA reads TGCGCCAGCAGCCAAGATCAGGGACTCCTCCTTTTATACAATGAGCAGTTCTTC.

The chain recombines TRBV18 with TRBJ1-2, with D possibly matching TRBD1 (6 bases). There are 13 residues in the CDR3. Germline CDR1 KGHSH, CDR2 LQKENI. The CDR3 DNA reads TGTGCGAGCCAGGGGCCGTCTAACTATGGCTACACCTTC. Its translation: CASQGPSNYGYTF. The full variable domain, in which reference TRBV18 and TRBJ1-2 provide the parts outside the CDR3, is NAGVMQNPRHLVRRRGQEARLRCSPMKGHSHVYWYRQLPEEGLKFMVYLQKENIIDESGMPKERFSAEFPKEGPSILRIQQVVRGDSAAYFCASQGPSNYGYTFGSGTRLTVV.

V and J are TRBV7-9 and TRBJ2-7; 7 nucleotides align to TRBD2. The ends lost 5 bases at V and 7 bases at J; junction bases unmatched: 8. Germline V gives CDR1 SEHNR, CDR2 FQNEAQ (reference sequence). This CDR3 region has 13 residues. Here the CDR3 reads CASSPRAGVEQYF. The CDR3 DNA is TGTGCCAGCAGCCCACGGGCGGGGGTTGAGCAGTACTTC.

This clone has more than one count but fewer than ten. The CDR3 nucleotides are TGTGCCACCAGCCTCCACAGGGGCACTGAAGCTTTCTTT. This sequence encodes CATSLHRGTEAFF. The chain recombines TRBV15 with TRBJ1-1; 7 nucleotides match TRBD1. Losses at the gene ends were 5 bases for V and 4 bases for J; bases not matched to a gene: 4. CDR3 length: 13 residues. Germline V gives CDR1 LNHNV, CDR2 YYDKDF (reference sequence). Full variable domain (remainder filled in from reference TRBV15 and TRBJ1-1): DAMVIQNPRYQVTQFGKPVTLSCSQTLNHNVMYWYQQKSSQAPKLLFHYYDKDFNNEADTPDNFQSRRPNTSFCFLDIRSPGLGDTAMYLCATSLHRGTEAFFGQGTRLTVV.

This chain uses TRBV5-1 with TRBJ1-2; 9 positions agree with TRBD1. The CDR3 sequence is 14 residues long. Germline V gene data show CDR1 as SGHRS and CDR2 as YFSETQ. Losses at the gene ends were 0 bases for V and 10 bases for J; bases not matched to a gene: 7. The CDR3 DNA sequence: TGCGCCAGCAGCTTGGTCCCCGAACAGGGGGCCTACACCTTC. Translated, it gives CASSLVPEQGAYTF. Together with reference TRBV5-1 and TRBJ1-2, the CDR3 gives the full variable domain: KAGVTQTPRYLIKTRGQQVTLSCSPISGHRSVSWYQQTPGQGLQFLFEYFSETQRNKGNFPGRFSGRQFSNSRSEMNVSTLELGDSALYLCASSLVPEQGAYTFGSGTRLTVV.

The J gene is TRBJ2-4, the V gene TRBV28; 8 bases line up with TRBD1. This CDR3 region has 15 residues. Germline V CDR1 and CDR2: MDHEN, SYDVKM. V shed 3 bases and J 8 bases; nucleotides not matched to a gene: 9. CDR3 loop: CASSFRAGGTDIQYF. The CDR3 nucleotides are TGTGCCAGCAGTTTTAGGGCAGGGGGCACAGACATTCAGTACTTC.

The table lists this clone with a count of one. The rearrangement uses TRBV19 and TRBJ1-5; the match to TRBD1 covers 10 bases. V was clipped by 2 bases and J by 5 bases; unmatched bases: 6. This CDR3 has 16 residues. Germline CDR1 reads LNHDA; CDR2 reads SQIVND (reference sequence). CDR3 amino acids: CASSIWTGQGYQPQHF. The CDR3 DNA follows: TGTGCCAGTAGTATATGGACGGGACAGGGGTATCAGCCCCAGCATTTT.

The CDR3 loop reads CATSRDEGDEQFF. The CDR3 nucleotides are TGTGCCACCAGCAGAGATGAGGGGGATGAGCAGTTCTTC. The rearrangement links TRBV15 to TRBJ2-1; weak D call: TRBD1 (6 bases). The V gene's germline CDR1 is LNHNV and CDR2 YYDKDF (reference sequence). Trimming removed 0 bases at V and 8 bases at J, with 8 bases between. CDR3 length: 13 residues. The whole variable domain, remainder taken from reference TRBV15 and TRBJ2-1, is DAMVIQNPRYQVTQFGKPVTLSCSQTLNHNVMYWYQQKSSQAPKLLFHYYDKDFNNEADTPDNFQSRRPNTSFCFLDIRSPGLGDTAMYLCATSRDEGDEQFFGPGTRLTVL.

This clone occurred once. The V call is TRBV27, the J call TRBJ1-1, with no clear D. CDR3 size: 14 residues. V lost 4 bases to trimming and J lost 3 bases, with 12 bases between them. CDR1 is MNHEY, CDR2 SMNVEV, per germline (reference sequence). As DNA, the CDR3 is TGTGCCAGCAGTTCCCCGGGGAAGGACACTGAAGCTTTCTTT. Translation gives CASSSPGKDTEAFF.

The rearrangement joins TRBV4-2 to TRBJ1-2; no firm D call. V dropped 1 base and J dropped 1 base, with 7 bases sitting between them. CDR1 and CDR2 (germline): LGHNA, YNFKEQ. The CDR3 is 14 residues long. CDR3 amino acids: CASSQVGDNYGYTF. CDR3 nucleotides: TGTGCCAGCAGCCAAGTCGGGGATAACTATGGCTACACCTTC.

The J gene is TRBJ1-1, the V gene TRBV7-8; tentative D call: TRBD1 (5 bases). Germline V gene sequence: CDR1 SGHVS, CDR2 FQNEAQ. CDR3 length equals 14 residues. V lost 1 base and J lost 4, with 10 bases in between. CDR3 in DNA: TGTGCCAGCAGCTTAGTGCAGGGAAGCACTGAAGCTTTCTTT. Translation gives CASSLVQGSTEAFF.

This clone appeared once. The chain combines TRBV11-2 with TRBJ2-1; possible D gene TRBD2, 6 bases. Germline values: CDR1 SGHAT, CDR2 FQNNGV. The germline V and J ends were trimmed by 4 bases and 2 bases, with 12 bases remaining between them. The CDR3 runs to 15 residues. Here the CDR3 reads CASSSTTRAYNEQFF. The CDR3 DNA reads TGTGCCAGCAGCTCTACGACTAGAGCCTACAATGAGCAGTTCTTC.

The J gene is TRBJ2-1, the V gene TRBV28; tentative D call: TRBD2 (5 bases). Trimming removed 3 bases at V and 2 bases at J, with 11 bases between. Germline CDR1 reads MDHEN; CDR2 reads SYDVKM. The CDR3 is 15 amino acids. The CDR3 sequence: CASSFERLAYNEQFF. The CDR3 DNA follows: TGTGCCAGCAGTTTCGAGCGGCTAGCCTACAATGAGCAGTTCTTC.

The V gene is TRBV6-5, the J gene TRBJ1-1; D remains ambiguous. Germline V gene data show CDR1 as MNHEY and CDR2 as SVGAGI. This CDR3 region has 15 residues. Trimming shortened V by 6 bases and J by 0 bases, and 14 bases separated the two germline ends. The CDR3 sequence: CASSLNRELNTEAFF. CDR3 in DNA: TGTGCCAGCAGCTTAAATCGAGAGCTGAACACTGAAGCTTTCTTT.

The chain recombines TRBV18 with TRBJ2-3; D is unclear. Between the trimmed V and J ends, which lost 3 bases and 0 bases, there was a span of 10 bases. CDR3 length: 15 residues. Per germline, CDR1 KGHSH and CDR2 LQKENI. This CDR3 reads CASSPQALSTDTQYF. The CDR3 DNA follows: TGTGCCAGCTCACCCCAGGCTTTAAGCACAGATACGCAGTATTTT.

The sample holds a few counts of this clone. The J gene is TRBJ2-3, the V gene TRBV7-9; 11 bases line up with TRBD2. CDR1 is SEHNR and CDR2 is FQNEAQ in the germline V gene (reference sequence). CDR3 length: 15 residues. Trimming removed 5 bases from V and 2 bases from J; junction bases left unmatched: 3. CDR3: CASSGLAGFTDTQYF. Here the CDR3 DNA reads TGTGCCAGCAGCGGACTAGCGGGTTTCACAGATACGCAGTATTTT.

This sequence joins TRBV9 and TRBJ2-7; TRBD1 matches at 7 bases. CDR3 length: 16 amino acids. J gave up 0 bases and V 0 bases, and 6 bases lay outside the gene matches. CDR1 and CDR2 from the germline V gene are SGDLS and YYNGEE. The CDR3 loop reads CASSVAPQGTSYEQYF. In nucleotides, the CDR3 is TGTGCCAGCAGCGTAGCCCCACAGGGGACCTCCTACGAGCAGTACTTC.

The chain carries TRBV4-2 and TRBJ2-1, with D possibly matching TRBD2 (6 bases). The length of the CDR3 is 15 residues. The V and J ends lost 2 bases and 6 bases respectively, with 14 bases between them. CDR1 and CDR2 from the germline V gene are LGHNA and YNFKEQ. The CDR3 loop reads CASSQTPLAFNEQFF. The CDR3 region has the DNA TGTGCCAGCAGCCAAACCCCCCTAGCGTTCAATGAGCAGTTCTTC.

The V gene is TRBV9, the J gene TRBJ2-5; a weak D match, TRBD2 (6 bases). The ends were cut back, 0 bases at V and 0 bases at J, with 9 bases in the middle. Per the germline V gene, CDR1 is SGDLS and CDR2 is YYNGEE. The CDR3 runs to 15 residues. Written as DNA, the CDR3 is TGTGCCAGCAGCGTAGGCCCGGGGGACCAAGAGACCCAGTACTTC. Translation: CASSVGPGDQETQYF.

J is TRBJ1-5 and V is TRBV7-6, with D perhaps matching TRBD1 (5 bases). This CDR3 region has 14 residues. CDR1 is SGHVS, CDR2 FNYEAQ, per germline. V dropped 4 bases and J dropped 0 bases, with 7 bases sitting between them. As DNA, the CDR3 is TGTGCCAGCAGCTCTAGGGGTAGCAATCAGCCCCAGCATTTT. It specifies CASSSRGSNQPQHF.

This clone was recorded only once. The chain has TRBV25-1 and TRBJ1-2; possibly TRBD1 for D (6 bases). The CDR3 is 13 amino acids. Germline V CDR1 and CDR2: MGHDK, SYGVNS. V was pared by 6 bases and J by 8 bases, with 16 bases between. For the CDR3, the DNA is TGTGCCAGCAGGGGCCCGGGACACCAAGGCTACACCTTC. This sequence encodes CASRGPGHQGYTF.

The rearrangement uses TRBV13 and TRBJ2-7; 10 bases line up with TRBD2. This CDR3 is built from 14 residues. V shed 2 bases and J 5 bases; nucleotides not matched to a gene: 3. The germline V gene has CDR1 PRHDT and CDR2 FYEKMQ (reference sequence). The CDR3: CASSLLAGENEQYF. CDR3 DNA sequence: TGTGCCAGCAGCTTACTAGCGGGAGAAAACGAGCAGTACTTC.

The V call is TRBV6-6, the J call TRBJ2-3, with 11 bases matching TRBD2. Unmatched junction bases numbered 7, after V lost 5 bases and J lost 3 bases. The CDR3 spans 16 residues. CDR1 is MNHNY and CDR2 is SVGAGI in the germline V gene (reference sequence). The CDR3 here is CASSHGLAGRTDTQYF. CDR3 DNA: TGTGCCAGCAGTCACGGACTAGCGGGTAGGACAGATACGCAGTATTTT.

This chain connects TRBV6-5 to TRBJ1-2, with D perhaps matching TRBD1 (5 bases). In germline, CDR1 is MNHEY, CDR2 SVGAGI. V was shortened by 2 bases and J by 3 bases, with 10 bases between the two germline ends. The CDR3 is 14 amino acids. Here the CDR3 reads CASSYGGLDYGYTF. For the CDR3, the DNA is TGTGCCAGCAGTTACGGGGGACTAGACTATGGCTACACCTTC.

This chain uses TRBV6-5 with TRBJ1-1; tentative D call: TRBD1 (6 bases). V dropped 5 bases and J dropped 3 bases, with 10 bases sitting between them. This CDR3 region has 13 residues. The V gene's germline CDR1 is MNHEY and CDR2 SVGAGI. The CDR3 region is CASSRTVDTEAFF. The CDR3 bases are TGTGCCAGCAGTCGGACAGTAGACACTGAAGCTTTCTTT.

The chain employs TRBV27 and TRBJ1-1; D call uncertain. In germline, CDR1 is MNHEY, CDR2 SMNVEV (reference sequence). CDR3 size: 13 residues. Trimming left V 3 bases short and J 4 bases short, with 9 bases between. The CDR3 nucleotides are TGTGCCAGCAGTTTTTCTGAAGCCACTGAAGCTTTCTTT. Translated: CASSFSEATEAFF.

This chain links TRBV29-1 with TRBJ2-3; the match to TRBD1 covers 9 bases. J gave up 4 bases and V 8 bases, and 19 bases lay outside the gene matches. Per germline, CDR1 SQVTM and CDR2 ANQGSEA. The CDR3 covers 17 residues. The CDR3 DNA is TGCAGCTCGGACAGGGGACGGGGGACCCTAGGCGCAGATACGCAGTATTTT. Translated, it gives CSSDRGRGTLGADTQYF.

This clone appeared once. The chain combines TRBV2 with TRBJ2-7, with 7 bases lining up with TRBD2. V gave up 3 bases and J gave up 0 bases; unmatched junction bases: 5. Per germline, CDR1 SNHLY and CDR2 FYNNEI. The CDR3 is made up of 15 amino acids. The DNA of the CDR3 is TGTGCCAGCAGTGAGGGCGGGAGTGTCTCCTACGAGCAGTACTTC. Its protein product is CASSEGGSVSYEQYF.